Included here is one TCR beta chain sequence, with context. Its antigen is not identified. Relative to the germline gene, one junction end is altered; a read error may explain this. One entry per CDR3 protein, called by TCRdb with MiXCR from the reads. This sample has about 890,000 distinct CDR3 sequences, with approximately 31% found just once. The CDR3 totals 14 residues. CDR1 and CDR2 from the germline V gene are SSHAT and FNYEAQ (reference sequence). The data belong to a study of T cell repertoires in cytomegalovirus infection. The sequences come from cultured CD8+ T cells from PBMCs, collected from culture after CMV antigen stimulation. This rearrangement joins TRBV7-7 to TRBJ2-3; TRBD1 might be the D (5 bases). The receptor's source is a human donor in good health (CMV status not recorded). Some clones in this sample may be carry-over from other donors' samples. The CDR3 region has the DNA TGTGCTAGCAGCTTAGGGGATAGCCCAGATACGCAGTATTTT. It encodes CASSLGDSPDTQYF.